The 32 T cell receptor beta chains given below trace back to one sample, sequenced in a study of CD8 T cells in ankylosing spondylitis (TCRdb year 2017). Library creation used 5' RACE. Reads for this sample came from an Illumina HiSeq 2500. TCRdb reanalyzed the raw reads on its own, using fastp at Q25 for trimming and MiXCR for clone calling, and kept in-frame beta chains. When rows share a CDR3 protein, they turn into one entry using the most common DNA and genes. The sample yields fewer than 35,000 distinct CDR3 sequences; approximately 28% were counted once. About 50% of the sample is taken by the ten largest. Sequenced input: synovial fluid, either unsorted or a sorted T cell fraction (not recorded which). The source of these receptors is a male donor with ankylosing spondylitis.

The rearrangement links TRBV4-2 to TRBJ1-1; TRBD1 matches 9 bases. Germline assignment: CDR1 LGHNA and CDR2 YNFKEQ. J lost 3 bases, V lost 0 bases, and 8 bases had no gene match. The CDR3 runs to 17 residues. The CDR3 nucleotides read TGTGCCAGCAGCCAAGAGAAGACAGGGGGGTGGGACACTGAAGCTTTCTTT. It codes for CASSQEKTGGWDTEAFF.

The V and J genes are TRBV4-1 and TRBJ1-1; 9 bases match TRBD1. CDR1 is MGHRA, CDR2 YSYEKL, per germline. CDR3 length: 15 amino acids. J gave up 6 bases and V 1 base, and 6 bases lay outside the gene matches. CDR3 in amino acids: CASSQVGQGYPEAFF. The CDR3 DNA reads as TGCGCCAGCAGCCAAGTGGGACAGGGATACCCTGAAGCTTTCTTT.

The rearrangement joins TRBV19 to TRBJ2-7, with TRBD2 as a possible D gene (5 bases). Trimming stripped 0 bases from V and 10 bases from J, with 16 bases between. The CDR3 totals 14 residues. CDR1 and CDR2 (germline): LNHDA, SQIVND (reference sequence). CDR3 sequence reads: CASSIDGPADPQYV. The CDR3 DNA is TGTGCCAGTAGTATAGATGGTCCAGCGGACCCACAGTACGTC.

The rearrangement links TRBV11-2 to TRBJ2-1; maybe TRBD2 (6 bases). The CDR3 has 15 amino acids. The germline V gene has CDR1 SGHAT and CDR2 FQNNGV. Between the trimmed V and J ends, which lost 5 bases and 3 bases, there was a span of 14 bases. For the CDR3, the DNA is TGTGCCAGCAGCCGGGACTTTGCGGACTACAATGAGCAGTTCTTC. This codes for CASSRDFADYNEQFF.

The V and J genes are TRBV12-2 and TRBJ2-7. TRBV12-2 is termed a pseudogene. The CDR3 consists of 12 residues. The CDR3 spells CASRLESYEQYV. CDR3 nucleotide sequence: TGTGCAAGTCGCTTAGAATCCTACGAGCAGTACGTC.

This clonotype was counted between two and nine times. The chain combines TRBV5-1 with TRBJ2-2, with 8 bases lining up with TRBD2. The length of the CDR3 is 16 residues. V lost 0 bases to trimming and J lost 5 bases; unmatched junction nucleotides: 6. The V gene's germline CDR1 is SGHRS and CDR2 YFSETQ. CDR3 loop: CASSLDPLAGTGELFF. The DNA for the CDR3 is TGCGCCAGCAGCTTGGACCCCCTAGCGGGTACCGGGGAGCTGTTTTTT.

The rearrangement joins TRBV25-1 to TRBJ2-2; D might be TRBD1 (6 bases). The CDR3 spans 14 residues. V shed 7 bases and J shed 2 bases, with 11 bases lying between them. Per germline, CDR1 MGHDK and CDR2 SYGVNS. The CDR3 reads CASTGQNNTGELFF. CDR3 in DNA: TGTGCCAGCACAGGACAGAACAACACCGGGGAGCTGTTTTTT. Looking up the rest from reference TRBV25-1 and TRBJ2-2 gives the full variable domain: EADIYQTPRYLVIGTGKKITLECSQTMGHDKMYWYQQDPGMELHLIHYSYGVNSTEKGDLSSESTVSRIRTEHFPLTLESARPSHTSQYLCASTGQNNTGELFFGEGSRLTVL.

The chain's CDR3 is CASRMGGGPNSPLHF. The CDR3 nucleotides are TGTGCCAGCAGGATGGGGGGGGGACCGAATTCACCCCTCCACTTT. This chain links TRBV2 with TRBJ1-6; D might be TRBD1 (5 bases). This CDR3 contains 15 residues. In germline, CDR1 is SNHLY, CDR2 FYNNEI. Trimming removed 6 bases at V and 7 bases at J, with 16 bases between. Full variable domain (missing parts from reference TRBV2 and TRBJ1-6): EPEVTQTPSHQVTQMGQEVILRCVPISNHLYFYWYRQILGQKVEFLVSFYNNEISEKSEIFDDQFSVERPDGSNFTLKIRSTKLEDSAMYFCASRMGGGPNSPLHFGNGTRLTVT.

This clonotype was detected only once. This rearrangement joins TRBV20-1 to TRBJ2-2; D remains ambiguous. From germline, CDR1 is DFQATT and CDR2 SNEGSKA (reference sequence). V lost 0 bases and J lost 6, with 14 bases in between. The CDR3 contains 15 residues. The DNA of the CDR3 is TGCAGTGCTAGAGATCGGACGGGTCGGGCCGGGGAGCTGTTTTTT. Translating it yields CSARDRTGRAGELFF.

This chain uses TRBV7-7 with TRBJ2-1; 7 bases match TRBD2. Germline-derived CDR1 and CDR2 are SSHAT and FNYEAQ (reference sequence). This CDR3 comprises 18 residues. Trimming at V came to 1 base and at J to 0 bases, leaving 9 bases not matched to a gene. CDR3 protein: CASSLGVSGPSSYNEQFF. DNA of the CDR3: TGTGCCAGCAGCTTAGGGGTTAGCGGGCCAAGCTCCTACAATGAGCAGTTCTTC. The complete variable domain, with remaining parts taken from reference TRBV7-7 and TRBJ2-1, reads GAGVSQSPRYKVTKRGQDVTLRCDPISSHATLYWYQQALGQGPEFLTYFNYEAQPDKSGLPSDRFSAERPEGSISTLTIQRTEQRDSAMYRCASSLGVSGPSSYNEQFFGPGTRLTVL.

This clonotype occurred a few times. This chain uses TRBV10-3 with TRBJ2-5; D is ambiguous. Germline V CDR1 and CDR2: ENHRY, SYGVKD. V lost 6 bases and J 5 bases, leaving 19 bases between the germline ends. CDR3 length: 15 residues. This CDR3 is CAIRESVANRETQYF. CDR3 nucleotide sequence: TGTGCCATCAGGGAAAGCGTAGCAAATCGGGAGACCCAGTACTTC.

There are many counts of this clonotype. The CDR3 loop reads CSVWLNTEAFF. The DNA for the CDR3 is TGCAGCGTTTGGTTGAACACTGAAGCTTTCTTT. J is TRBJ1-1 and V is TRBV29-1; no clear D. Between the trimmed V and J ends, which lost 5 bases and 0 bases, there was a span of 4 bases. The CDR3 is 11 residues long. Per the germline V gene, CDR1 is SQVTM and CDR2 is ANQGSEA.

There are many counts of this clonotype. The chain recombines TRBV7-9 with TRBJ2-1, with 12 bases matching TRBD2. V lost 5 bases to trimming and J lost 8 bases; unmatched junction nucleotides: 7. There are 15 residues in the CDR3. CDR1 and CDR2 (germline): SEHNR, FQNEAQ (reference sequence). The CDR3 nucleotides read TGTGCCAGCAGCGTCAGGACTAGCGGGAATGATGAGCAGTTCTTC. Protein: CASSVRTSGNDEQFF.

In its sample, this clonotype ranks as large. J is TRBJ2-1 and V is TRBV4-1; 9 nucleotides agree with TRBD2. This CDR3 is 16 amino acids long. CDR1 is MGHRA and CDR2 is YSYEKL in the germline V gene. J lost 7 bases, V lost 4 bases, and 11 bases had no gene match. The CDR3 spells CASSPTPTTSGNEQFF. The DNA for the CDR3 is TGCGCCAGCAGCCCAACCCCAACTACTAGCGGGAATGAGCAGTTCTTC.

The chain is built from TRBV24-1 and TRBJ2-1; the D gene could be TRBD1 or TRBD2 (5 bases each). Trimming left V 2 bases short and J 7 bases short, with 14 bases between. There are 15 residues in the CDR3. The germline CDR1 and CDR2 sequences are KGHDR and SFDVKD. Written as DNA, the CDR3 is TGTGCCACCAGTGATTGGTCCGGGACGTTAAATGAGCAGTTCTTC. It is translated as CATSDWSGTLNEQFF.

In its sample, this clonotype ranks as medium-sized. The chain combines TRBV12-3 or TRBV12-4 with TRBJ2-1; D might be TRBD1 or TRBD2, each matching 5 bases. This CDR3 contains 13 residues. The germline V and J ends were trimmed by 2 bases and 6 bases, with 8 bases remaining between them. This CDR3 reads CASSLFGTNEQFF. CDR3 DNA sequence: TGTGCCAGCAGTTTATTCGGGACCAATGAGCAGTTCTTC.

The chain has TRBV5-3 and TRBJ2-3; 11 nucleotides match TRBD2. TRBV5-3 is an ORF; its function is uncertain. The length of the CDR3 is 15 residues. Losses at the gene ends were 4 bases for V and 5 bases for J; bases not matched to a gene: 6. The DNA of the CDR3 is TGTGCCAGAAGCATAATAGCGGGAGGGCAAGATACGCAGTATTTT. Protein product: CARSIIAGGQDTQYF.

This chain links TRBV6-4 with TRBJ2-1; 13 bases match TRBD2. The CDR3 totals 18 residues. The germline CDR1 and CDR2 sequences are MRHNA and SNTAGT. V trimming: 4 bases; J trimming: 5 bases; junction bases outside the gene matches: 11. CDR3 sequence (DNA): TGTGCCAGCAGTGTCACTCAGGTCGGGACTAGCGGGGACAATGAGCAGTTCTTC. This encodes CASSVTQVGTSGDNEQFF.

This clonotype was counted a few times. This chain connects TRBV5-6 to TRBJ1-6; a weak D match, TRBD1 (5 bases). V was clipped by 3 bases and J by 10 bases, with 17 bases between them. Germline V lookup: CDR1 SGHDT, CDR2 YYEEEE. This CDR3 contains 15 residues. CDR3 sequence reads: CASSWGSDLESPLHF. CDR3 coding DNA: TGTGCCAGCAGCTGGGGGTCGGACTTGGAGTCACCCCTCCACTTT.

V usage is TRBV12-3 or TRBV12-4 and J usage is TRBJ2-7; D unclear. This CDR3 has 14 residues. Trimming took off 2 bases at V and 1 base at J, with 9 bases between the two ends. Written as DNA, the CDR3 is TGTGCCAGCAGTTTAAATCGCGCTTCCTACGAGCAGTACTTC. As protein: CASSLNRASYEQYF.

This clonotype was counted between two and nine times. This chain connects TRBV7-9 to TRBJ2-5, with a possible D match to TRBD2 (5 bases). Per germline, CDR1 SEHNR and CDR2 FQNEAQ (reference sequence). V dropped 1 base and J dropped 5 bases, with 11 bases sitting between them. This CDR3 region has 14 residues. CDR3 amino acids: CASSLVTGMETQYF. The CDR3, as DNA: TGTGCCAGCAGCTTAGTTACGGGGATGGAGACCCAGTACTTC.

This clonotype was found once. CDR3 bases: TGTGCCAGCAGCCCAGGGGGGCGGATCTTCACAGATACGCAGTATTTT. This sequence encodes CASSPGGRIFTDTQYF. The chain links TRBV9 to TRBJ2-3, with D possibly being TRBD1 (7 bases). Trimming took 4 bases from V and 2 from J, leaving 17 bases between them. Germline CDR1 and CDR2: SGDLS and YYNGEE. CDR3 length: 16 residues.

The sample holds a few counts of this clonotype. This chain joins TRBV6-4 and TRBJ2-7; D is ambiguous. The V end lost 3 bases, the J end lost 2 bases, and 8 bases lay between the germline ends. CDR3 length equals 13 residues. Germline assignment: CDR1 MRHNA and CDR2 SNTAGT. The DNA of the CDR3 is TGTGCCAGCAGTGAAGAGGTTACCTACGAGCAGTACTTC. It specifies CASSEEVTYEQYF.

This clonotype was seen more than once but under ten times. This chain uses TRBV5-6 with TRBJ1-6; 8 bases match TRBD1. CDR1 is SGHDT, CDR2 YYEEEE, per germline. The junction had 6 bases not matched to a gene; V was cut back by 5 bases and J by 5 bases. The CDR3 has 15 residues. CDR3 bases: TGTGCCAGCAGTCCCGGACAGGGCGATAATTCACCCCTCCACTTT. Amino acids: CASSPGQGDNSPLHF. The variable domain in full, with the rest retrieved from reference TRBV5-6 and TRBJ1-6, is DAGVTQSPTHLIKTRGQQVTLRCSPKSGHDTVSWYQQALGQGPQFIFQYYEEEERQRGNFPDRFSGHQFPNYSSELNVNALLLGDSALYLCASSPGQGDNSPLHFGNGTRLTVT.

This clonotype has just a few counts. The chain has TRBV27 and TRBJ2-7; tentatively, D is TRBD1 (6 bases). CDR1 is MNHEY, CDR2 SMNVEV, per germline (reference sequence). The CDR3 has 13 residues. The V gene lost 7 bases and the J gene lost 3 bases, with 13 bases spanning the gap. CDR3 sequence (DNA): TGTGCCAGCATGGGCAGGGGAATCTACGAGCAGTACTTC. This gives the protein CASMGRGIYEQYF.

This clonotype was seen repeatedly, ten times or more. The V and J genes are TRBV21-1 and TRBJ2-3; the tabulated D call, TRBD1, remains unverified against the DNA. TRBV21-1 is a pseudogene segment. The length of the CDR3 is 15 residues. In DNA, the CDR3 is TGTGCCAGCAGCAAACCAAGGACATCCACAGATACGCAGTATTTT. Protein sequence: CASSKPRTSTDTQYF.

The sample holds a few counts of this clonotype. The chain is built from TRBV7-9 and TRBJ1-6, with D perhaps matching TRBD1 (6 bases). In germline, CDR1 is SEHNR, CDR2 FQNEAQ (reference sequence). V lost 1 base and J 6 bases, leaving 10 bases between the germline ends. The CDR3 spans 15 residues. This chain's CDR3 is CASSLGAGANSPLHF. CDR3 DNA sequence: TGTGCCAGCAGCTTAGGGGCAGGGGCTAATTCACCCCTCCACTTT. Filled out from reference TRBV7-9 and TRBJ1-6, the complete variable domain reads DTGVSQNPRHKITKRGQNVTFRCDPISEHNRLYWYRQTLGQGPEFLTYFQNEAQLEKSRLLSDRFSAERPKGSFSTLEIQRTEQGDSAMYLCASSLGAGANSPLHFGNGTRLTVT.

This clonotype has just a few counts. The chain carries TRBV5-5 and TRBJ2-1; TRBD2 agrees at 10 bases. With 1 base clipped from V and 5 bases from J, the junction kept 9 bases outside the gene matches. Per germline, CDR1 SGHKS and CDR2 YYEKEE (reference sequence). This CDR3 has 17 residues. The CDR3: CASSLSTRTSGHNEQFF. The CDR3 nucleotides are TGTGCCAGCAGCTTGTCGACACGGACTAGCGGCCACAATGAGCAGTTCTTC.

The chain is built from TRBV7-8 and TRBJ2-2, with D perhaps matching TRBD2 (6 bases). Germline CDR1 and CDR2: SGHVS and FQNEAQ. This CDR3 region has 15 residues. Trimming left V 3 bases short and J 5 bases short, with 13 bases between. In DNA form, the CDR3 reads TGTGCCAGCAGCTTGGGGAGGCTAGCGACCGGGGAGCTGTTTTTT. Amino acids: CASSLGRLATGELFF.

V is TRBV6-4 and J is TRBJ2-1; a possible D gene is TRBD1 (5 bases). The CDR3 has 14 residues. V was pared by 0 bases and J by 7 bases, with 10 bases between. Germline-derived CDR1 and CDR2 are MRHNA and SNTAGT. CDR3 region: CASSDSPSGNEQFF. CDR3 nucleotide sequence: TGTGCCAGCAGTGACTCGCCATCAGGGAATGAGCAGTTCTTC.

This chain links TRBV20-1 with TRBJ1-5, with 7 positions matching TRBD1. This CDR3 region has 15 residues. Germline CDR1 is DFQATT and CDR2 is SNEGSKA (reference sequence). V lost 5 bases and J lost 5; bases outside the gene matches: 12. CDR3 DNA sequence: TGCAGTGCTCAAACTACAGGACAGGTCTATCAGCCCCAGCATTTT. Its translation is CSAQTTGQVYQPQHF.

This clonotype showed up many times. The chain couples TRBV7-9 to TRBJ1-3; D is undetermined. Germline V gene data show CDR1 as SEHNR and CDR2 as FQNEAQ (reference sequence). V was cut by 5 bases and J by 4 bases, with 12 bases left in between. The length of the CDR3 is 14 residues. CDR3 DNA sequence: TGTGCCAGCAGCCCCCCGGGCAGCGGAAACACCATATATTTT. Translation: CASSPPGSGNTIYF.